These 4 T cell receptor beta chains originate from one sample sequenced in a study of technical replicates of blood from a handful of donors. The assay was immunoSEQ multiplex PCR, and TCRdb's table has in-frame clones only and misses some. The table has about 81,000 clones, approximately 80% seen once. The sequenced material came from PBMCs. The receptors come from a human donor in good health. Some clones in this sample may be carry-over from other donors' samples.

The count of this clone is one. The chain recombines TRBV14 with TRBJ2-1, with D uncertain. Germline V gene lookup returns CDR1 SGHDN and CDR2 FVKESK. V was clipped by 5 bases and J by 5 bases, with 4 bases between them. The CDR3 contains 11 residues. The CDR3 spells CASSFNNEQFF. CDR3 sequence (DNA): TGTGCCAGCAGCTTCAACAATGAGCAGTTCTTC.

The chain uses TRBV9 and TRBJ2-3, with D unclear. V lost 4 bases to trimming and J lost 2 bases, with 8 bases between them. Germline lookup yields CDR1 SGDLS and CDR2 YYNGEE. The CDR3 consists of 13 residues. CDR3 amino acids: CASSLRFTDTQYF. The CDR3 DNA follows: TGTGCCAGCAGCCTCCGTTTCACAGATACGCAGTATTTT.

The V gene is TRBV19, the J gene TRBJ2-7; D possibly corresponds to TRBD1 (5 bases). The CDR3 is 12 amino acids. Germline values: CDR1 LNHDA, CDR2 SQIVND (reference sequence). The V end was cut by 9 bases, the J end by 6 bases, with 15 bases between. The CDR3 spells CASQQGVGEQYF. DNA of the CDR3: TGTGCCAGCCAGCAAGGGGTGGGCGAGCAGTACTTC.

This clone was observed once. The chain recombines TRBV10-3 with TRBJ1-1; the D gene is possibly TRBD1 (6 bases). This CDR3 has 14 amino acids. The V gene lost 3 bases and the J gene lost 2 bases, with 10 bases spanning the gap. Looked up from germline, CDR1 is ENHRY and CDR2 is SYGVKD. The CDR3 spells CAISEPTGNTEAFF. The CDR3 DNA reads TGTGCCATCAGTGAACCGACAGGTAACACTGAAGCTTTCTTT.